The 6 T cell receptor beta chains reported below all come from one sample, sequenced in a study of blood T cell repertoires in COVID-19. Sequenced by immunoSEQ multiplex PCR; TCRdb stores in-frame clones only, minus some. The profile shows fewer than 250,000 clones, over 75% of them singletons. The sequencing sample was made of peripheral blood. The origin of the receptors is a man aged 45-60 years with COVID-19, enrolled during active disease.

This chain connects TRBV4-3 to TRBJ1-4; D not certain. The CDR3 covers 16 residues. Trimming removed 3 bases from V and 8 bases from J, with 19 bases in between. Germline loops: CDR1 LGHNA, CDR2 YSLEER. The chain's CDR3 is CASSHQRGLGLEKLFF. The CDR3 DNA reads TGCGCCAGCAGCCACCAAAGAGGCTTAGGTCTAGAAAAACTGTTTTTT.

V usage is TRBV15 and J usage is TRBJ2-3, with 9 bases identical to TRBD1. The J segment lost 0 bases and the V segment lost 5 bases, leaving 6 bases of the junction unmatched. This CDR3 region has 16 residues. Germline V gives CDR1 LNHNV, CDR2 YYDKDF (reference sequence). CDR3: CATSAPGQGSTDTQYF. The CDR3 region has the DNA TGTGCCACCAGCGCCCCGGGACAGGGTAGCACAGATACGCAGTATTTT.

The V call is TRBV4-3, the J call TRBJ2-3, with no clear D. The CDR3 spans 13 residues. Germline-derived CDR1 and CDR2 are LGHNA and YSLEER. Between the trimmed V and J ends, which lost 5 bases and 2 bases, there was a span of 8 bases. The CDR3 here is CASSARVTDTQYF. CDR3 nucleotides: TGCGCCAGCAGCGCCCGAGTCACAGATACGCAGTATTTT.

This CDR3 reads CASSLVDPGSSPLHF. In nucleotides, the CDR3 is TGTGCCAGCAGCTTAGTTGATCCAGGGTCCTCACCCCTCCACTTT. This rearrangement joins TRBV7-8 to TRBJ1-6, with D possibly TRBD1 on 5 matching bases. V lost 1 base to trimming and J lost 10 bases, with 14 bases between them. This CDR3 is built from 15 residues. Per germline, CDR1 SGHVS and CDR2 FQNEAQ.

The chain joins TRBV5-1 to TRBJ2-7; a possible D gene is TRBD2 (6 bases). The CDR3 spans 14 residues. Germline assignment: CDR1 SGHRS and CDR2 YFSETQ. Trimming removed 3 bases from V and 2 bases from J, with 12 bases in between. CDR3 region: CASSSRGGTYEQYF. The CDR3 bases are TGCGCCAGCAGCTCCCGTGGAGGGACCTACGAGCAGTACTTC.

The chain has TRBV4-3 and TRBJ1-3; no clear D. CDR1 is LGHNA, CDR2 YSLEER, per germline. Deletions cut 1 base from V and 0 bases from J, with 10 bases between. The CDR3 has 16 amino acids. CDR3 DNA sequence: TGCGCCAGCAGCCAAGGAGGCGCTAACTCTGGAAACACCATATATTTT. Residues: CASSQGGANSGNTIYF.